This entry lists 30 T cell receptor beta chains sequenced from one sample in a study of tumor-infiltrating lymphocytes in primary liver carcinoma. Extraction of RNA together with DNA used about 17-31 mg of unsorted bulk tissue. Priming with a constant-region primer yielded TCR beta cDNA from 450 to 550 ng total RNA. Nested multiplex PCR, run for three rounds with slightly modified ARM-PCR, yielded TCR beta libraries. Use of TRBV1-TRBV30 forward primers with a C-beta reverse primer characterized the first two PCR rounds, which lasted about 9 cycles each. TCRdb re-derived calls from the multiplex PCR reads in MiXCR, one entry per CDR3 protein. The profile shows about 97,000 distinct CDR3 sequences, around 71% of them singletons. The sample was liver tumor tissue from sampling region 2. Subset defined: tumor region T2, inferior pole. Every receptor here comes from a woman aged 55 to 70 with primary liver carcinoma and hepatitis B virus infection.

This clonotype was counted between two and nine times. A much more abundant neighbour one base away suggests this may be a read error. This chain uses TRBV14 with TRBJ2-1; D remains ambiguous. This CDR3 contains 14 residues. Germline V gene data show CDR1 as SGHDN and CDR2 as FVKESK. CDR3 DNA sequence: TGTGTCAGCAGCCAACGGTTGGGGTATGTTGAGCAGTTCTTC. This encodes CVSSQRLGYVEQFF. Supplemented by reference TRBV14 and TRBJ2-1, the full variable domain reads EAGVTQFPSHSVIEKGQTVTLRCDPISGHDNLYWYRRVMGKEIKFLLHFVKESKQDESGMPNNRFLAERTGGTYSTLKVQPAELEDSGVYFCVSSQRLGYVEQFFGPGTRLTVL.

This clonotype was seen more than once but under ten times. This may be a read error, as it is one base from a much larger clone. The chain joins TRBV29-1 to TRBJ2-1; tentatively, D is TRBD2 (5 bases). The CDR3 covers 13 residues. Germline-derived CDR1 and CDR2 are SQVTM and ANQGSEA. The V end lost 4 bases, the J end lost 4 bases, and 11 bases lay between the germline ends. CDR3 DNA: TGCAGCGTTGGGTCTAGCAGTTACAATGAGCAGTTCTTC. Protein product: CSVGSSSYNEQFF.

A word on this clonotype: The conserved final phenylalanine or tryptophan is absent from the CDR3, which likely points to a read error. The chain carries TRBV4-1 and TRBJ1-1; no clear D. The CDR3 loop spans 12 amino acids. Germline CDR1 and CDR2: MGHRA and YSYEKL. CDR3 in DNA: TGCTCTAGCAGCGCAGGGAACACTGAAGCTTTCCTT. This translates into CSSSAGNTEAFL.

This clonotype was observed many times. The chain is built from TRBV12-3 or TRBV12-4 and TRBJ1-4; D remains unclear. V shed 6 bases and J shed 8 bases, with 4 bases lying between them. The CDR3 consists of 10 residues. CDR3 region: CASSGEKLFF. CDR3 nucleotides: TGTGCCAGCAGCGGGGAAAAACTGTTTTTT.

At least ten counts were recorded for this clonotype. The chain carries TRBV12-3 or TRBV12-4 and TRBJ2-3, with 10 bases fitting TRBD2. The CDR3 contains 17 residues. With 5 bases clipped from V and 2 bases from J, the junction kept 10 bases outside the gene matches. The CDR3 DNA is TGTGCCAGCAGTCTCCGGACTAGCGGAGCAGTCACAGATACGCAGTATTTT. Amino acid sequence: CASSLRTSGAVTDTQYF.

A note on this clonotype: Mismatch with germline at one junction end may stem from a read error. The chain uses TRBV11-2 and TRBJ2-3; 8 bases match TRBD1. CDR1 is SGHAT, CDR2 FQNNGV, per germline. The CDR3 runs 14 residues. CDR3 loop: CTSNLDREVDTKYF. The CDR3 DNA sequence: TGTACCAGCAACCTGGACAGGGAGGTAGATACGAAGTATTTT.

This clonotype was seen many times. This sequence joins TRBV5-4 and TRBJ2-1, with 11 bases lining up with TRBD2. V gave up 4 bases and J gave up 3 bases; unmatched junction bases: 18. The V gene's germline CDR1 is SGHNT and CDR2 YYREEE (reference sequence). The CDR3 runs 20 residues. CDR3 amino acids: CASSPGPGSGRALDYNEQFF. The CDR3, as DNA: TGTGCCAGCAGCCCCGGCCCCGGTAGCGGGAGGGCCCTTGACTACAATGAGCAGTTCTTC.

J is TRBJ2-3 and V is TRBV5-8; D possibly corresponds to TRBD1 (6 bases). Looked up from germline, CDR1 is SGHTS and CDR2 is YDEGEE. Deletions cut 5 bases from V and 12 bases from J, with 19 bases between. This CDR3 is 13 amino acids long. DNA for the CDR3: TGTGCCAGCAGAAAGGTCCAGGGGATTGCCCAGTATTTT. Translation gives CASRKVQGIAQYF.

This clonotype appeared a few times. The chain has TRBV12-5 and TRBJ2-5; D not resolved. V lost 2 bases and J lost 3, with 4 bases in between. CDR1 LGHNT and CDR2 FRNRAP come from the germline V gene. This CDR3 region has 12 residues. CDR3 in DNA: TGTGCTAGTGGTTTGATGGAAGAGACCCAGTACTTC. Amino acids: CASGLMEETQYF.

This clonotype was picked up many times. The chain uses TRBV5-1 and TRBJ2-4, with TRBD2 matching 12 bases. The germline V gene has CDR1 SGHRS and CDR2 YFSETQ. The CDR3 is made up of 17 amino acids. Losses at the gene ends were 4 bases for V and 1 base for J; bases not matched to a gene: 6. The CDR3 protein is CASSPTSGSIAKNIQYF. The CDR3 coding sequence is TGCGCCAGCAGCCCGACTAGCGGGAGTATTGCCAAAAACATTCAGTACTTC.

The V gene is TRBV11-2, the J gene TRBJ2-1; D remains unclear. The CDR3 spans 14 residues. CDR1 and CDR2 from the germline V gene are SGHAT and FQNNGV. The CDR3 loop reads CTSSLEQTNNEQFF. The CDR3 DNA reads TGTACGAGCAGCTTAGAACAGACGAACAATGAGCAGTTCTTC. Supplemented by reference TRBV11-2 and TRBJ2-1, the full variable domain reads EAGVAQSPRYKIIEKRQSVAFWCNPISGHATLYWYQQILGQGPKLLIQFQNNGVVDDSQLPKDRFSAERLKGVDSTLKIQPAKLEDSAVYLCTSSLEQTNNEQFFGPGTRLTVL.

The sample holds one count of this clonotype. The CDR3 bases are TGTGCCAGCAGAATCAGACAGGTTGAAGCTTTCTTT. This gives the protein CASRIRQVEAFF. The genes are TRBV12-3 or TRBV12-4 and TRBJ1-1, with D possibly being TRBD1 (6 bases). The CDR3 has 12 amino acids. Trimming removed 6 bases at V and 7 bases at J, with 12 bases between.

This clonotype was seen once. The rearrangement uses TRBV4-1 and TRBJ1-1; maybe TRBD1 (6 bases). CDR1 and CDR2 (germline): MGHRA, YSYEKL. The V end was cut by 5 bases, the J end by 5 bases, with 24 bases between. The CDR3 spans 17 residues. CDR3 nucleotides: TGCGCCAGCAGCACATGGGAGGGGGGAATTGAGGGTACTGAAGCTTTCTTT. Amino acids: CASSTWEGGIEGTEAFF.

This clonotype showed up many times. The J gene is TRBJ2-6, the V gene TRBV4-1, with D possibly matching TRBD2 (6 bases). This CDR3 is 19 amino acids long. Trimming shortened V by 1 base and J by 0 bases, and 16 bases separated the two germline ends. Per germline, CDR1 MGHRA and CDR2 YSYEKL. The CDR3 protein is CASSQVTGTDYSGANVLTF. In nucleotides, the CDR3 is TGCGCCAGCAGCCAAGTAACCGGGACGGACTACTCTGGGGCCAACGTCCTGACTTTC.

This clonotype was counted once. The junction departs from the called germline gene at one end, perhaps through a read error. The chain is built from TRBV2 and TRBJ2-5; 9 bases align to TRBD2. Germline CDR1 and CDR2: SNHLY and FYNNEI. This CDR3 has 17 amino acids. Written as DNA, the CDR3 is TGTGCCAGCAGAGCAGCGGGAGGACGTAGATTAGGGGAGACCCGGTACTTC. It yields the protein CASRAAGGRRLGETRYF.

The J gene is TRBJ2-1, the V gene TRBV7-9; D ambiguous. V shed 8 bases and J shed 10 bases, with 18 bases lying between them. Germline values: CDR1 SEHNR, CDR2 FQNEAQ (reference sequence). The CDR3 contains 13 residues. CDR3 amino acids: CASGLSGSWEQFF. The CDR3 coding sequence is TGTGCCAGCGGCCTCTCGGGCTCGTGGGAGCAGTTCTTC. Filled out from reference TRBV7-9 and TRBJ2-1, the complete variable domain reads DTGVSQNPRHKITKRGQNVTFRCDPISEHNRLYWYRQTLGQGPEFLTYFQNEAQLEKSRLLSDRFSAERPKGSFSTLEIQRTEQGDSAMYLCASGLSGSWEQFFGPGTRLTVL.

A word on this clonotype: A read error is possible here, since a much larger clone lies one base away. A read error is likely, as this CDR3 ends without the conserved phenylalanine or tryptophan. V and J are TRBV28 and TRBJ1-4; no clear D. V was pared by 5 bases and J by 10 bases, with 11 bases between. This CDR3 has 12 residues. Germline CDR1 MDHEN, CDR2 SYDVKM. The CDR3, as DNA: TGTGCCAGCAGTCCCCCGAGAGGAAAACTGTTTCTT. This sequence encodes CASSPPRGKLFL.

A word on this clonotype: One junction end disagrees with the germline gene, perhaps due to a read error. The V gene is TRBV14, the J gene TRBJ1-2; D uncertain. This CDR3 comprises 12 residues. Per the germline V gene, CDR1 is SGHDN and CDR2 is FVKESK. The CDR3 region is CASSYAPYGFTF. The CDR3 bases are TGTGCCAGCAGCTACGCACCCTATGGCTTCACCTTC.

This clonotype was detected ten times or more. V usage is TRBV5-1 and J usage is TRBJ2-5; TRBD1 matches at 9 bases. The germline V gene encodes CDR1 SGHRS and CDR2 YFSETQ. CDR3 length: 15 residues. Losses at the gene ends were 0 bases for V and 5 bases for J; bases not matched to a gene: 5. CDR3 loop: CASSLGTGGWETQYF. CDR3 nucleotides: TGCGCCAGCAGCTTGGGCACAGGGGGCTGGGAGACCCAGTACTTC.

With respect to this clonotype: A much larger clone sits a single nucleotide away, making a read error possible. The CDR3 DNA reads as TGTGCCAGCAGTTTAGGGTATGTGACAGGGGCCACTGAAGCTTTCTTT. Its translation is CASSLGYVTGATEAFF. The chain is built from TRBV28 and TRBJ1-1; 8 bases are shared with TRBD1. J was trimmed by 4 bases and V by 2 bases; bases with no gene match: 9. The CDR3 is made up of 16 amino acids. Germline CDR1 and CDR2: MDHEN and SYDVKM. Complete variable domain (other parts from reference TRBV28 and TRBJ1-1): DVKVTQSSRYLVKRTGEKVFLECVQDMDHENMFWYRQDPGLGLRLIYFSYDVKMKEKGDIPEGYSVSREKKERFSLILESASTNQTSMYLCASSLGYVTGATEAFFGQGTRLTVV.

The chain couples TRBV19 to TRBJ2-7, with TRBD1 as a possible D gene (6 bases). The CDR3 loop spans 14 amino acids. V was trimmed by 9 bases and J by 2 bases, leaving 17 bases between them. Per germline, CDR1 LNHDA and CDR2 SQIVND (reference sequence). The CDR3 reads CARASGTRTYEQYF. The CDR3 region has the DNA TGTGCCAGGGCGTCCGGGACAAGGACCTACGAGCAGTACTTC.

As to this clonotype: Just one base apart from a much larger clone, this may be a read error. The CDR3 coding sequence is TGTGTCTGGAGTGTACAGGGGGCTTGGGCTGAAGCTTTCTTT. Amino acids: CVWSVQGAWAEAFF. The genes are TRBV30 and TRBJ1-1, with TRBD1 matching 9 bases. Germline CDR1 and CDR2: GTSNPN and SVGIG (reference sequence). The CDR3 consists of 14 residues.

A remark on this clonotype: Compared with germline, one end of the junction differs, possibly owing to a read error. The J gene is TRBJ2-3, the V gene TRBV6-4, with D tentatively TRBD1 (5 bases). CDR3 length: 14 residues. Germline V gene lookup returns CDR1 MRHNA and CDR2 SNTAGT. CDR3 sequence reads: CSSRARQVDGPQYF. The CDR3 DNA is TGTTCCAGCAGGGCCCGTCAGGTAGATGGGCCGCAGTATTTT.

About this clonotype itself: One junction end disagrees with the germline gene, perhaps due to a read error. The chain carries TRBV11-3 and TRBJ1-1; D is perhaps TRBD1 (5 bases). The CDR3 extends over 14 amino acids. The germline V gene encodes CDR1 SGHNT and CDR2 YENEEA. CDR3: CASSQGGLNTDAFF. For the CDR3, the DNA is TGTGCCAGCAGCCAGGGTGGCTTGAACACTGATGCTTTCTTT.

V usage is TRBV12-3 or TRBV12-4 and J usage is TRBJ1-6; 8 bases agree with TRBD1. This CDR3 is built from 13 residues. CDR3 bases: TGTGTCACCCGGACAGGGTCTAATTCACCCCTCCACTTT. Protein product: CVTRTGSNSPLHF.

In regard to this clonotype: Mismatch with germline at one junction end may stem from a read error. The chain is built from TRBV10-3 and TRBJ1-1, with D possibly matching TRBD1 (5 bases). Per germline, CDR1 ENHRY and CDR2 SYGVKD. This CDR3 contains 12 residues. The DNA of the CDR3 is TGTCCCATCAGTGAGTGGGGGGCTGAAGCTTTCTTT. Translation: CPISEWGAEAFF.

To note about this clonotype: A much larger clone differs by one base, so this may be a read error. The gene calls are TRBV5-1 and TRBJ2-3, with D perhaps TRBD2 (5 bases). Germline CDR1 reads SGHRS; CDR2 reads YFSETQ. This CDR3 has 14 amino acids. CDR3 protein: CACSLSGLGDTQYF. CDR3 bases: TGCGCCTGCAGCTTGTCGGGATTGGGAGATACGCAGTATTTT.

Points on this clonotype: At one boundary the junction diverges from the germline segment, which might be a read error. The V gene is TRBV30, the J gene TRBJ1-5, with D uncertain. Germline lookup yields CDR1 GTSNPN and CDR2 SVGIG (reference sequence). The CDR3 contains 15 residues. CDR3 protein: CAWSVTTVGTQHQHF. CDR3 DNA sequence: TGTGCCTGGAGCGTAACCACAGTGGGCACTCAGCACCAGCATTTT.

This clonotype was counted many times. This sequence joins TRBV7-8 and TRBJ2-7; 8 nucleotides align to TRBD2. CDR3 length equals 14 residues. V shed 4 bases, J shed 3 bases, and the junction held 5 bases outside the gene matches. Per germline, CDR1 SGHVS and CDR2 FQNEAQ. The CDR3 loop is CASSSWTSSYEQYF. The CDR3, as DNA: TGTGCCAGCAGCTCCTGGACTAGCAGCTACGAGCAGTACTTC. Variable domain in full (rest from reference TRBV7-8 and TRBJ2-7): GAGVSQSPRYKVAKRGQDVALRCDPISGHVSLFWYQQALGQGPEFLTYFQNEAQLDKSGLPSDRFFAERPEGSVSTLKIQRTQQEDSAVYLCASSSWTSSYEQYFGPGTRLTVT.

In the case of this clonotype: The junction and the germline gene differ at one end; a read error may be behind it. The rearrangement uses TRBV11-2 and TRBJ2-3; the D gene is possibly TRBD2 (5 bases). This CDR3 is 15 amino acids long. The germline V gene has CDR1 SGHAT and CDR2 FQNNGV. The CDR3 region is CASSPGLAGPDTQCF. CDR3 coding DNA: TGTGCCAGTAGCCCTGGACTGGCGGGCCCAGATACGCAGTGTTTT.